These 23 T cell receptor beta chains were all obtained from the same sample, sequenced in a study of cytomegalovirus exposure and HLA in healthy donors. The PCR used 60 Vbeta and 13 Jbeta primers. Assay: immunoSEQ multiplex PCR; the TCRdb copy retains only in-frame clones and omits some. The sample consists of under 150,000 clones, less than 65% of them appearing once. Sequencing was carried out using PBMCs. All receptors come from a man aged 35-49 years in good health and CMV-seropositive.

The chain couples TRBV16 to TRBJ2-7, with D unclear. Germline loops: CDR1 KGHSY, CDR2 FQNENV. The V end was cut by 5 bases, the J end by 6 bases, with 11 bases between. This CDR3 is built from 12 residues. For the CDR3, the DNA is TGTGCCAGCAGCTGGTCCGGTTTCGAGCAGTACTTC. It codes for CASSWSGFEQYF.

This chain connects TRBV7-2 to TRBJ2-7; maybe TRBD2 (5 bases). Germline V gene sequence: CDR1 SGHTA, CDR2 FQGNSA. V lost 5 bases to trimming and J lost 3 bases, with 14 bases between them. The CDR3 runs to 14 residues. CDR3 in DNA: TGTGCCAGCAGCCGCGAGGGTTTCCACTACGAGCAGTACTTC. Translating it yields CASSREGFHYEQYF.

The table lists this clone with a few counts. This chain links TRBV19 with TRBJ2-3; TRBD1 matches at 7 bases. Germline V CDR1 and CDR2: LNHDA, SQIVND (reference sequence). CDR3 length: 14 amino acids. J lost 1 base, V lost 5 bases, and 3 bases had no gene match. DNA of the CDR3: TGTGCCAGTAGTGCGACAGGGCGCACAGATACGCAGTATTTT. Its protein is CASSATGRTDTQYF.

Only one count was recorded for this clone. This sequence joins TRBV7-2 and TRBJ1-1; D perhaps matches TRBD1 (5 bases). Germline values: CDR1 SGHTA, CDR2 FQGNSA. The V end lost 4 bases, the J end lost 1 base, and 7 bases lay between the germline ends. The CDR3 is 13 residues long. The CDR3 region has the DNA TGTGCCAGCAGCTATGACAGGAACACTGAAGCTTTCTTT. Its protein is CASSYDRNTEAFF. Complete variable domain (other parts from reference TRBV7-2 and TRBJ1-1): GAGVSQSPSNKVTEKGKDVELRCDPISGHTALYWYRQSLGQGLEFLIYFQGNSAPDKSGLPSDRFSAERTGGSVSTLTIQRTQQEDSAVYLCASSYDRNTEAFFGQGTRLTVV.

This chain connects TRBV5-1 to TRBJ1-1; unclear D gene. This CDR3 contains 14 residues. Per germline, CDR1 SGHRS and CDR2 YFSETQ. Trimming shortened V by 2 bases and J by 1 base, and 9 bases separated the two germline ends. DNA for the CDR3: TGCGCCAGCAGCTTCCCCACAGAGAACACTGAAGCTTTCTTT. Translated: CASSFPTENTEAFF.

The CDR3, as DNA: TGCGCCAGCAGCCAAGATCCCCTCGGGGGGGAAGAGACCCAGTACTTC. Amino acids: CASSQDPLGGEETQYF. The chain has TRBV4-1 and TRBJ2-5; 8 bases match TRBD2. The CDR3 loop spans 16 amino acids. Germline CDR1 is MGHRA and CDR2 is YSYEKL. With 0 bases clipped from V and 3 bases from J, the junction kept 6 bases outside the gene matches.

The CDR3 loop reads CASSPLQEVNTEAFF. The DNA of the CDR3 is TGTGCCAGCTCACCACTCCAGGAGGTGAACACTGAAGCTTTCTTT. The chain carries TRBV18 and TRBJ1-1; no clear D gene. From germline, CDR1 is KGHSH and CDR2 LQKENI. V was clipped by 1 base and J by 0 bases, with 9 bases between them. The CDR3 length is 15 residues.

This clone was picked up a small number of times. The V call is TRBV10-1, the J call TRBJ2-7; TRBD1 matches at 10 bases. The CDR3 has 15 amino acids. Germline V gene data show CDR1 as WNHNN and CDR2 as SYGVQD (reference sequence). The ends lost 3 bases at V and 7 bases at J; junction bases unmatched: 9. CDR3 DNA: TGCGCCAGCAGTGAAAGTGGGACAGGGGAGAGGGAGCAGTACTTC. Amino acid sequence: CASSESGTGEREQYF.

This clone came up once. The chain carries TRBV25-1 and TRBJ1-4; 11 bases fit TRBD1. This CDR3 has 18 amino acids. V lost 2 bases to trimming and J lost 3 bases; unmatched junction nucleotides: 8. CDR1 and CDR2 from the germline V gene are MGHDK and SYGVNS. The CDR3 DNA reads as TGTGCCAGCAGTGAAGATGTAGGACAGGGGGCTTCTAATGAAAAACTGTTTTTT. It specifies CASSEDVGQGASNEKLFF.

CDR3 coding DNA: TGTGCCAGCAGCTTAACGGCGGGGAACTATGGCTACACCTTC. Protein product: CASSLTAGNYGYTF. The chain employs TRBV7-3 and TRBJ1-2; D unclear. This CDR3 is built from 14 residues. V lost 0 bases to trimming and J lost 2 bases, with 7 bases between them. Germline V lookup: CDR1 SGHTA, CDR2 FQGTGA.

The rearrangement uses TRBV6-1 and TRBJ2-1; 8 bases align to TRBD2. V lost 1 base and J lost 3; bases outside the gene matches: 2. Germline CDR1 and CDR2: MNHNS and SASEGT. The CDR3 totals 15 residues. The CDR3 region is CASSEGGGRYNEQFF. CDR3 coding DNA: TGTGCCAGCAGTGAAGGCGGGGGGCGCTACAATGAGCAGTTCTTC.

The chain has TRBV5-1 and TRBJ2-1, with TRBD2 identical over 9 bases. J was trimmed by 4 bases and V by 4 bases; bases with no gene match: 9. There are 16 residues in the CDR3. Germline V gene sequence: CDR1 SGHRS, CDR2 YFSETQ. The CDR3 sequence is CASSRTQREEYNEQFF. CDR3 in DNA: TGCGCCAGCAGCCGGACCCAGCGGGAGGAGTACAATGAGCAGTTCTTC.

The rearrangement links TRBV14 to TRBJ1-1; possible D gene TRBD1, 6 bases. The CDR3 totals 20 residues. Germline lookup yields CDR1 SGHDN and CDR2 FVKESK. Trimming removed 4 bases from V and 2 bases from J, with 29 bases in between. The CDR3 sequence: CASSPQGPLRPSDRNTEAFF. The CDR3 DNA is TGTGCCAGCAGCCCACAGGGACCCTTACGACCCTCAGATCGTAACACTGAAGCTTTCTTT.

The genes are TRBV5-8 and TRBJ2-5; TRBD1 might be the D (7 bases). The CDR3 has 15 residues. CDR1 is SGHTS, CDR2 YDEGEE, per germline. Trimming shortened V by 3 bases and J by 2 bases, and 14 bases separated the two germline ends. The CDR3 protein is CASSWGDSLQETQYF. As DNA, the CDR3 is TGTGCCAGCAGCTGGGGGGACAGTCTTCAAGAGACCCAGTACTTC.

The chain links TRBV30 to TRBJ2-5; a weak D match, TRBD1 (6 bases). This CDR3 comprises 11 residues. Germline CDR1 reads GTSNPN; CDR2 reads SVGIG (reference sequence). V was clipped by 5 bases and J by 11 bases, with 15 bases between them. The CDR3: CAWADNRGQYF. The CDR3 DNA follows: TGTGCCTGGGCAGACAATAGGGGGCAGTACTTC.

The V and J genes are TRBV7-9 and TRBJ1-1; D not resolved. The V end was cut by 0 bases, the J end by 4 bases, with 6 bases between. The V gene's germline CDR1 is SEHNR and CDR2 FQNEAQ (reference sequence). This CDR3 contains 13 residues. The CDR3, as DNA: TGTGCCAGCAGCTTAGCGAGAGGCACTGAAGCTTTCTTT. Protein sequence: CASSLARGTEAFF.

The rearrangement links TRBV28 to TRBJ1-1; no reliable D call. CDR3 length: 12 residues. Germline CDR1 reads MDHEN; CDR2 reads SYDVKM. V dropped 3 bases and J dropped 10 bases, with 12 bases sitting between them. The CDR3 DNA is TGTGCCAGCAGTTTCCAAGATCGGGGAGCTTTCTTT. Its translation is CASSFQDRGAFF. Full variable domain (missing parts from reference TRBV28 and TRBJ1-1): DVKVTQSSRYLVKRTGEKVFLECVQDMDHENMFWYRQDPGLGLRLIYFSYDVKMKEKGDIPEGYSVSREKKERFSLILESASTNQTSMYLCASSFQDRGAFFGQGTRLTVV.

V and J are TRBV27 and TRBJ2-7, with D tentatively TRBD2 (6 bases). V gave up 2 bases and J gave up 2 bases, with 16 bases separating them. CDR1 is MNHEY and CDR2 is SMNVEV in the germline V gene (reference sequence). The CDR3 extends over 16 amino acids. The CDR3 sequence is CASSLNAGTEAYEQYF. The CDR3 region has the DNA TGTGCCAGCAGTTTAAACGCGGGGACTGAAGCCTACGAGCAGTACTTC.

The chain joins TRBV9 to TRBJ2-7; possibly TRBD2 for D (6 bases). CDR3 length: 15 amino acids. CDR1 is SGDLS and CDR2 is YYNGEE in the germline V gene. V shed 0 bases and J shed 7 bases, with 17 bases lying between them. CDR3 residues: CASSVDPGRFGEQYF. The CDR3 DNA reads as TGTGCCAGCAGCGTAGACCCAGGGAGGTTTGGAGAGCAGTACTTC.

This chain links TRBV9 with TRBJ1-1; no definite D call. This CDR3 comprises 15 residues. The V gene's germline CDR1 is SGDLS and CDR2 YYNGEE. The ends were cut back, 0 bases at V and 1 base at J, with 10 bases in the middle. As DNA, the CDR3 is TGTGCCAGCAGCGTAGGAGGCAGCCCGAACACTGAAGCTTTCTTT. Protein product: CASSVGGSPNTEAFF.

CDR3 residues: CASSESPLMNSGNTIYF. CDR3 bases: TGTGCCAGCAGTGAATCGCCGCTAATGAATTCTGGAAACACCATATATTTT. The chain is built from TRBV6-1 and TRBJ1-3; D is unresolved. The CDR3 loop spans 17 amino acids. Looked up from germline, CDR1 is MNHNS and CDR2 is SASEGT. With 2 bases removed from V and 1 base from J, the gap between germline ends came to 15 bases.

This clone was counted only a few times. V and J are TRBV2 and TRBJ2-5; maybe TRBD2 (6 bases). Germline V gene lookup returns CDR1 SNHLY and CDR2 FYNNEI. The CDR3 is made up of 13 amino acids. With 7 bases removed from V and 5 bases from J, the gap between germline ends came to 14 bases. CDR3 nucleotide sequence: TGTGCCAGCACCCGACTAGGTATCGAGACCCAGTACTTC. Amino acids: CASTRLGIETQYF.

The chain has TRBV27 and TRBJ2-3, with TRBD1 matching over 10 bases. V lost 3 bases to trimming and J lost 3 bases; unmatched junction nucleotides: 3. The CDR3 is made up of 15 amino acids. The germline CDR1 and CDR2 sequences are MNHEY and SMNVEV (reference sequence). The CDR3 DNA sequence: TGTGCCAGCAGTTTCCAGGACAGGGGGACAGATACGCAGTATTTT. The encoded protein is CASSFQDRGTDTQYF.